This T cell receptor (beta chain) was identified during a study of blood T cells in healthy people across ages. The CDR3 totals 14 residues. CDR1 and CDR2 (germline): DFQATT, SNEGSKA (reference sequence). J gave up 2 bases and V 3 bases, and 7 bases lay outside the gene matches. This clonotype has just a few counts. Each of the donors had about 9.9 milliliters of peripheral blood drawn into EDTA-treated Vacutainer tubes. The authors ran a second PCR of about 7 to 11 cycles using a sample-barcoded 5' primer and a J-beta primer mix. MiXCR, run by TCRdb on the 5' RACE reads, gives a single entry per CDR3 protein. This table has about 730,000 distinct CDR3 sequences, roughly 47% appearing once.

The TCR was taken from a woman aged 55-70 years in good health. What was sequenced was blood. The chain has TRBV20-1 and TRBJ2-7; 7 bases are a match to TRBD1. The DNA for the CDR3 is TGCAGTGCTAGGGGACAGCTGAATACCTACGAGCAGTACTTC. Translated, it gives CSARGQLNTYEQYF.